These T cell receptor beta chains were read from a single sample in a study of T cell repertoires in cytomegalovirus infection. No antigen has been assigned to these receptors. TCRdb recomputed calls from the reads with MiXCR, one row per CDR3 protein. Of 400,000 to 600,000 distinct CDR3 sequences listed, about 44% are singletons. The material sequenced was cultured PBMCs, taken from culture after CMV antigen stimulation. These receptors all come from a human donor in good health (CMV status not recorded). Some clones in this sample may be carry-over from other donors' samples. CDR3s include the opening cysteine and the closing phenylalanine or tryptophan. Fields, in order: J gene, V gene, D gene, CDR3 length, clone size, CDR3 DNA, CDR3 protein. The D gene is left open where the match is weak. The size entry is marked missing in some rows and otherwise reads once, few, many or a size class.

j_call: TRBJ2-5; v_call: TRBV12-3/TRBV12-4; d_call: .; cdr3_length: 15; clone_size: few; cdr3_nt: TGTGCCAGCAGTTTTAAAAGGGACCAGCTAGAGACCCAGTACTTC; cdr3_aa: CASSFKRDQLETQYF
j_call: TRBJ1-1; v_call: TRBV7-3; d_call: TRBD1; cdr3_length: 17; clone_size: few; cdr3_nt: TGTGCCAGCAGCTTCTGGGTAGGACAGGGCGTTCGGGCTGAAGCTTTCTTT; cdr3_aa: CASSFWVGQGVRAEAFF
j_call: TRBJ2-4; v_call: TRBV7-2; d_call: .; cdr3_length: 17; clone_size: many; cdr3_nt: TGTGCCAGCAGTTTTAGGAGGGGGGCCGAAACCAAAAACATTCAGTACTTC; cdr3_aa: CASSFRRGAETKNIQYF
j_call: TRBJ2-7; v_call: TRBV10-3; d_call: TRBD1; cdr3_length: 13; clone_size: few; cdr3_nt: TGTGCCATCAGGCCGGGACAGAGCTACGAGCAGTACTTC; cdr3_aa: CAIRPGQSYEQYF
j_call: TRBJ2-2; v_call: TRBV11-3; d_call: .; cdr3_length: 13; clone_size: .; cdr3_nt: TGTGCCAGCAGCCCGGACCGATTCGGGGAGCTGTTTTTT; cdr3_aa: CASSPDRFGELFF
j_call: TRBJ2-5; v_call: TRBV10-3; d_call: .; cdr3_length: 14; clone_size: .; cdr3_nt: TGTGCCATCAGTGAGTCAGTAAGGGGGGAGACCCAGTACTTC; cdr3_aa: CAISESVRGETQYF
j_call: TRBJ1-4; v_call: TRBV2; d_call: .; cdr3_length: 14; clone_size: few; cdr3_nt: TGTGCCAGCTCGGGGCCTGCAACTAATGAAAAACTGTTTTTT; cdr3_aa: CASSGPATNEKLFF
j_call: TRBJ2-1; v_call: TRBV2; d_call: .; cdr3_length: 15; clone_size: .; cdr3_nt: TGTGCCAGCAGTGAAATGAGGGCCGTGGGAAATGAGCAGTTCTTC; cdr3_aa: CASSEMRAVGNEQFF
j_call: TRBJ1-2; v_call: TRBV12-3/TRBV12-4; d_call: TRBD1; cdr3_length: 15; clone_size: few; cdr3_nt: TGTGCCAGCAGTTCCGGGACAGGGCAAAGATATGGCTACACCTTC; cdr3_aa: CASSSGTGQRYGYTF
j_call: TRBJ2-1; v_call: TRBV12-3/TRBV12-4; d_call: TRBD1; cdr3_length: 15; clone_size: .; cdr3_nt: TGTGCCAGCAGTTTCGGGACAGGGGCTCGCAATGAGCAGTTCTTC; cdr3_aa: CASSFGTGARNEQFF
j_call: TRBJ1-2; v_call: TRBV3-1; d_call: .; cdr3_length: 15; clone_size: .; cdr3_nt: TGTGCCACCGCCCCCCTGACGGACGGTAACTATGGCTACACCTTC; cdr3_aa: CATAPLTDGNYGYTF
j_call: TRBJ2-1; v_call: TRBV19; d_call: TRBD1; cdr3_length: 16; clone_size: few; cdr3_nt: TGTGCCAGTAGTACCCGGACAGGGTCAAAGATGTATGAGCAGTTCTTC; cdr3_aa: CASSTRTGSKMYEQFF
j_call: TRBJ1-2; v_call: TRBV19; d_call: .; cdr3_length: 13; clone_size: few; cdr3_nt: TGTGCCAGTAGATCCCGCTCCTACTATGGCTACACCTTC; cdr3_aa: CASRSRSYYGYTF
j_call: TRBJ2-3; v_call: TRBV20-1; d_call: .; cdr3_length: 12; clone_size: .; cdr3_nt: TGCAGTGCCCAGTCCCTGGCAGATACGCAGTATTTT; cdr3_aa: CSAQSLADTQYF
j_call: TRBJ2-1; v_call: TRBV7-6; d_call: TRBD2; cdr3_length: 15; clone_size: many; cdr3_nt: TGTGCCAGCAGTTTTGCCAGCGGGGGGCACAATGAGCAGTTCTTC; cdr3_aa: CASSFASGGHNEQFF
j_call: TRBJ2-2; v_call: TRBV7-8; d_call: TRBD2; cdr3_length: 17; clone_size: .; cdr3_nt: TGTGCCAGCAGCTTAGTGGCTAGCGGGAGAGGTACCGGGGAGCTGTTTTTT; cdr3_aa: CASSLVASGRGTGELFF
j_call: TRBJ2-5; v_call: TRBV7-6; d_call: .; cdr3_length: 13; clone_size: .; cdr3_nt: TGTGCCAGCAGCTTAGAAGGGTGCGAGACCCAGTACTTC; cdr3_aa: CASSLEGCETQYF
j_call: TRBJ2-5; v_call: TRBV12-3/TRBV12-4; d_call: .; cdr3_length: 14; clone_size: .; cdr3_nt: TGTGCCAGCAGTCCAACATCGGTCTGGGAGACCCAGTACTTC; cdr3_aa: CASSPTSVWETQYF
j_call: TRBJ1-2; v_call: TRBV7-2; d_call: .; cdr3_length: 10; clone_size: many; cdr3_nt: TGTGCCAGCAGCTTAGGTGGCTACACCTTC; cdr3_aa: CASSLGGYTF
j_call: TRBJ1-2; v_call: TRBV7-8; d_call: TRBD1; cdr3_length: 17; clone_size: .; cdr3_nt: TGTGCCAGCAGCCTTGGACAGGGGACTAACTCTTACTATGGCTACACCTTC; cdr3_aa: CASSLGQGTNSYYGYTF
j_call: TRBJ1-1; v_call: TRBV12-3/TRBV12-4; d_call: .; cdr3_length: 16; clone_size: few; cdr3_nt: TGTGCCAGCAGTCCGACCCAGGGACATGGGGCCTCGGGGGCTTTCTTT; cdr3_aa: CASSPTQGHGASGAFF
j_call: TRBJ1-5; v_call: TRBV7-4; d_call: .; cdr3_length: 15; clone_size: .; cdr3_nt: TGTGCCAGCAGCTCCCAGGGAGACTTCAATCAGCCCCAGCATTTT; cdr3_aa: CASSSQGDFNQPQHF
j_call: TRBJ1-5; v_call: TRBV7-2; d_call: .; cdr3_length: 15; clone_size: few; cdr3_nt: TGTGCCAGCAGCCCTGGGGGGGGGCCGGATCAGCCCCAGCATTTT; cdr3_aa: CASSPGGGPDQPQHF
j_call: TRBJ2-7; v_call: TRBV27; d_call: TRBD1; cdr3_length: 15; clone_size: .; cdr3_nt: TGTGCCAGCAGTTTCGAAACAGGGGGCGAATACGAGCAGTACTTC; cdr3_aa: CASSFETGGEYEQYF
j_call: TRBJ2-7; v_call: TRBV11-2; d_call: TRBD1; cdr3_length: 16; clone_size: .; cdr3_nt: TGTGCCAGCAGCACATCCCCAGGGGGCGCGGGTGACGAGCAGTACTTC; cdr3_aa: CASSTSPGGAGDEQYF
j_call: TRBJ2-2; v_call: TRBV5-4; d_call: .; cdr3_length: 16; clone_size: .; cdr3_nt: TGTGCCAGCAGGGCCAGGGACAACGCCCGCACCGGGGAGCTGTTTTTT; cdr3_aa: CASRARDNARTGELFF
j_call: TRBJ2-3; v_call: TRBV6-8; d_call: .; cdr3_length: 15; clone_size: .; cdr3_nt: TGTGCCAGCAGTTATTCCCGGTTCTTCCCAGATACGCAGTATTTT; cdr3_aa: CASSYSRFFPDTQYF
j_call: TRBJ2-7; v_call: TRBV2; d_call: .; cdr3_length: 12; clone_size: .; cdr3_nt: TGTGCCAGCAGTATGCGTCTCGGCGAGCAGTACTTC; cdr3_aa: CASSMRLGEQYF
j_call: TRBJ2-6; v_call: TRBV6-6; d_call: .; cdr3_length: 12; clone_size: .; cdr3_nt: TGTGCCAGCAGTGGCAGGGCCAACGTCCTGACTTTC; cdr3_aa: CASSGRANVLTF
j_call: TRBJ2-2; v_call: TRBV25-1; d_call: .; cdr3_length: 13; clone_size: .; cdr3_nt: TGTGCCAGCAGTGATCTCATATACGGGGAGCTGTTTTTT; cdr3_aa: CASSDLIYGELFF
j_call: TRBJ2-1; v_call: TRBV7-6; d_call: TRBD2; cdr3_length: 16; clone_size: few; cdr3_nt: TGTGCCAGCAGCCCCCGGACTAGCGGGGCAGGGAATGAGCAGTTCTTC; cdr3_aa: CASSPRTSGAGNEQFF
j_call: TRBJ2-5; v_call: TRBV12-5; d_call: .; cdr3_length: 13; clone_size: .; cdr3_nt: TGTGCTAGTGGTTTTGGCAGGGAAGAGACCCAGTACTTC; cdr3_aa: CASGFGREETQYF
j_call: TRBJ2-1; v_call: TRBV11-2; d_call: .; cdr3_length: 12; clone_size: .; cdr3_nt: TGTGCCAGCAGCCCACGGGCGAGTGAGCAGTTCTTC; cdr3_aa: CASSPRASEQFF
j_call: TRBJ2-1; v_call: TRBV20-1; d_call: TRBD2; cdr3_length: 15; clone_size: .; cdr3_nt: TGCAGTGCTAGTCCCGGGACTAGCGGACAAAACGGGCAGTTCTTC; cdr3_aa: CSASPGTSGQNGQFF
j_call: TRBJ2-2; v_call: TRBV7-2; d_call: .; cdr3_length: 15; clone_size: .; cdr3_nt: TGTGCCAGCAGCTTAGTTTTGATGGGCACCGGGGAGCTGTTTTTT; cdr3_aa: CASSLVLMGTGELFF
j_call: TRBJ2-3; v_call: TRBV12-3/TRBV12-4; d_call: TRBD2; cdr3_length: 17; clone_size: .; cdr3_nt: TGTGCCAGCAGCCCCGCTAGCGGGGGGGTTAGCACAGATACGCAGTATTTT; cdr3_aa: CASSPASGGVSTDTQYF
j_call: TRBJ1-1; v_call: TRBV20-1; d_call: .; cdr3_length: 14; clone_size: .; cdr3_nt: TGCAGTGCGGGGCGTGGAGGGTGGGACACTGAAGCTTTCTTT; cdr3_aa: CSAGRGGWDTEAFF
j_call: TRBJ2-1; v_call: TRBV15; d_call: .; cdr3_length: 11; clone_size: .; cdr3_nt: TGTGCCACCAGCAGAGGTGATGAGCAGTTCTTC; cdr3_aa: CATSRGDEQFF
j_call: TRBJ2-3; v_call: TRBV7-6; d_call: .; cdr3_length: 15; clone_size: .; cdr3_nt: TGTGCCAGCAGCCCCCGCGGTAAGAGGACAGATACGCAGTATTTT; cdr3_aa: CASSPRGKRTDTQYF
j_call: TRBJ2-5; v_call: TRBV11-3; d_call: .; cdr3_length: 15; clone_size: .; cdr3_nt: TGTGCCAGCAGCGGTGGACAGAGGGGGTCAGAGACCCAGTACTTC; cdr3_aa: CASSGGQRGSETQYF
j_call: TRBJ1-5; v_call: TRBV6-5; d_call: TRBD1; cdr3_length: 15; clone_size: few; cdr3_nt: TGTGCCAGCAGCCTCCGGGACAGGGGAGATCAGCCCCAGCATTTT; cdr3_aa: CASSLRDRGDQPQHF
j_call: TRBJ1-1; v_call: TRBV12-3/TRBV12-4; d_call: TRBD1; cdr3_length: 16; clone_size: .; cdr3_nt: TGTGCCAGCAGTCCCCGGAGGACAGGGTTGAACACTGAAGCTTTCTTT; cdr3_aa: CASSPRRTGLNTEAFF
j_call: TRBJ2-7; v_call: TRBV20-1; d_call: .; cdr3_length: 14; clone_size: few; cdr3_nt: TGCAGTGCTATAAGCGGCAGGGGGGCCTACGAGCAGTACTTC; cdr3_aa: CSAISGRGAYEQYF
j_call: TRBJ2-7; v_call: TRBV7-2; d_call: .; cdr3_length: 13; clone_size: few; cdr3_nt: TGTGCCAGCAGCTTAACTACAGCCTACGAGCAGTACTTC; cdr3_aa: CASSLTTAYEQYF
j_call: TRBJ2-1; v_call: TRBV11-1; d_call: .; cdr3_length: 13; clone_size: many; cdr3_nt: TGTGCCAGCAGCTTAGAGGGGGATAATGAGCAGTTCTTC; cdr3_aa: CASSLEGDNEQFF
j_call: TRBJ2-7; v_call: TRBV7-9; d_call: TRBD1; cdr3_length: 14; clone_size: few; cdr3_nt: TGTGCCAGCAGCCCGGGACAGGGGAACTACGAGCAGTACTTC; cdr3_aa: CASSPGQGNYEQYF
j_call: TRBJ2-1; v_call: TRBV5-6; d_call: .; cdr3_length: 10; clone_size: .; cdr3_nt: TGTGCCAGCAGCTCGCCGGAACTAGCATTC; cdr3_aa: CASSSPELAF
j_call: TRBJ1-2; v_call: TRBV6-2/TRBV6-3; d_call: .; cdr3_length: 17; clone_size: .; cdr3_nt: TGTGCCAGCAGTCCGGACCGGGCCCCTAATACCGAATATGGCTACACCTTC; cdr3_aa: CASSPDRAPNTEYGYTF